The table lists the clone carrying this T cell receptor beta chain with a count of one. This sample includes further DNA sequences coding for the same CDR3. The assay was immunoSEQ multiplex PCR, and TCRdb's table has in-frame clones only and misses some. The repertoire holds about 320,000 clones, approximately 81% seen once, with 1.5% to 2% in the top ten. These data are taken from a study of blood T cell repertoires in COVID-19. Study-level information: The cDNA or gDNA used as material had been derived from T cells, B-cell-depleted T cells, or PBMCs.

Germline CDR1 SGDLS, CDR2 YYNGEE. This CDR3 comprises 15 residues. V was clipped by 0 bases and J by 2 bases; unmatched bases: 3. Individuals aged about 18 to 100 years were recruited from about two dozen US areas. Participants were placed into cohorts based on the clinical history they reported. The sequence was collected from a woman aged 30 to 39 who had been exposed to COVID-19. Sequenced input: PBMCs or T cells enriched from blood (not recorded which). This sequence joins TRBV9 and TRBJ2-7, with TRBD2 matching 9 bases. DNA for the CDR3: TGTGCCAGCAGCGTAGGTCTAGCGGGAACCTACGAGCAGTACTTC. The encoded protein is CASSVGLAGTYEQYF.